These T cell receptor beta chains were read from a single sample in a study of cytomegalovirus exposure and HLA in healthy donors. This table comes from immunoSEQ multiplex PCR, and its TCRdb copy is limited to in-frame clones, with some not included. Here the sample spans 180,000 or so clones, approximately 86% being singletons. Sequencing input: PBMCs. The receptors shown here come from a man between 25 and 39 years old in good health and CMV-seropositive. Both conserved end residues are part of each CDR3. The D gene is left open where the match is weak. Clone size appears in some rows only: once, few, many, or a class for an expanded clone.

TRBJ2-1 | - | once | TRBV5-4 | TGTGCCAGCCCATGTAGCTCCTACAATGAGCAGTTCTTC | CASPCSSYNEQFF
TRBJ1-6 | - | few | TRBV27 | TGTGCCAGCAGTTTATCGTCAGGGACCGGTTCACCCCTCCACTTT | CASSLSSGTGSPLHF
TRBJ2-2 | - | - | TRBV27 | TGTGCCAGCAGTTTTAAGGGGTTCGAGGGCGGGGAGCTGTTTTTT | CASSFKGFEGGELFF
TRBJ1-6 | - | - | TRBV16 | TGTGCCAGCAGCGGAAGGGACGGAGACAATTCACCCCTCCACTTT | CASSGRDGDNSPLHF
TRBJ2-7 | - | - | TRBV19 | TGTGCCAGTAGTATCGCCTTTCGGCGGGAGCAGTACTTC | CASSIAFRREQYF
TRBJ2-3 | - | - | TRBV6-5 | TGTGCCAGCACCCAACGGGGGAGCTACACAGATACGCAGTATTTT | CASTQRGSYTDTQYF
TRBJ1-2 | TRBD1 | once | TRBV9 | TGTGCCAGCAGCCCACACAGGGGGACCAACTATGGCTACACCTTC | CASSPHRGTNYGYTF
TRBJ2-1 | TRBD2 | - | TRBV13 | TGTGCCAGCAGCTTAACCAGCGGGATTCGAAATGAGCAGTTCTTC | CASSLTSGIRNEQFF
TRBJ2-5 | TRBD2 | - | TRBV11-3 | TGTGCCAGCAGCTTAGATTCCCGACTAGCGGGGACCCAGTACTTC | CASSLDSRLAGTQYF
TRBJ2-3 | TRBD2 | - | TRBV14 | TGTGCCAGCAGCCAAGGCGGGAGAGGGGGCACAGATACGCAGTATTTT | CASSQGGRGGTDTQYF
TRBJ2-5 | - | once | TRBV7-6 | TGTGCCAGCAGCTTAAATACGCGGGAGACCCAGTACTTC | CASSLNTRETQYF
TRBJ1-5 | - | - | TRBV9 | TGTGCCAGCAGCGCCGAGGGCAGTCCCAATCAGCCCCAGCATTTT | CASSAEGSPNQPQHF
TRBJ2-7 | TRBD2 | - | TRBV29-1 | TGCAGCGTTGAAGGACTAGCGGACGAGCAGTACTTC | CSVEGLADEQYF
TRBJ1-4 | - | - | TRBV5-1 | TGCGCCAGCAGCTCCGGGCTACCCGAGAGTGAAAAACTGTTTTTT | CASSSGLPESEKLFF
TRBJ2-7 | - | few | TRBV6-5 | TGTGCCAGCAGTTCCCCTAACGAGCAGTACTTC | CASSSPNEQYF
TRBJ1-2 | - | - | TRBV28 | TGTGCCAGCAGTTTTCCCGCAGGGCATGACTATGGCTACACCTTC | CASSFPAGHDYGYTF
TRBJ2-7 | - | - | TRBV6-1 | TGTGCCAGCAGGAGCTCCCTAGTACCCATTTACGAGCAGTACTTC | CASRSSLVPIYEQYF
TRBJ2-5 | - | - | TRBV25-1 | TGTGCCAGCAGTGTCGAAGGGGGGGGAGGGTTGCAGTACTTC | CASSVEGGGGLQYF
TRBJ2-3 | - | - | TRBV27 | TGTGCCAGCAGTCTCCTAAACACAGATACGCAGTATTTT | CASSLLNTDTQYF
TRBJ2-7 | TRBD1 | - | TRBV7-9 | TGTGCCAGCAGCTTAGTGGACAGGGGCTCCTACGAGCAGTACTTC | CASSLVDRGSYEQYF
TRBJ2-7 | TRBD1 | - | TRBV11-2 | TGTGCCAGCAGTTTGACAGGGTCTCCCTCCTACGAGCAGTACTTC | CASSLTGSPSYEQYF
TRBJ1-5 | - | - | TRBV5-1 | TGCGCCAGCAGCTTGGGGGAGAATCAGCCCCAGCATTTT | CASSLGENQPQHF
TRBJ2-3 | TRBD2 | - | TRBV15 | TGTGCCACCAGCAGAGATCGCGGGGGGTACACAGATACGCAGTATTTT | CATSRDRGGYTDTQYF
TRBJ2-5 | TRBD2 | - | TRBV4-1 | TGCGCCAGCAGCCAAGAAGGGAAACTAGCGAACCAAGAGACCCAGTACTTC | CASSQEGKLANQETQYF
TRBJ1-2 | - | - | TRBV29-1 | TGCAGCGTTGAAGAAGGCCGCGCCCGGGGCTACACCTTC | CSVEEGRARGYTF
TRBJ2-1 | - | once | TRBV5-4 | TGTGCCAGCAGTCATCCGGGACATAAGAACAATGAGCAGTTCTTC | CASSHPGHKNNEQFF
TRBJ2-7 | - | - | TRBV11-3 | TGTGCCAGCAGCACAGGGACTGATGGCTCCTACGAGCAGTACTTC | CASSTGTDGSYEQYF
TRBJ2-7 | TRBD1 | - | TRBV28 | TGTGCCAGCAGTTTCGGGGGACAGGACAGTTACGAGCAGTACTTC | CASSFGGQDSYEQYF